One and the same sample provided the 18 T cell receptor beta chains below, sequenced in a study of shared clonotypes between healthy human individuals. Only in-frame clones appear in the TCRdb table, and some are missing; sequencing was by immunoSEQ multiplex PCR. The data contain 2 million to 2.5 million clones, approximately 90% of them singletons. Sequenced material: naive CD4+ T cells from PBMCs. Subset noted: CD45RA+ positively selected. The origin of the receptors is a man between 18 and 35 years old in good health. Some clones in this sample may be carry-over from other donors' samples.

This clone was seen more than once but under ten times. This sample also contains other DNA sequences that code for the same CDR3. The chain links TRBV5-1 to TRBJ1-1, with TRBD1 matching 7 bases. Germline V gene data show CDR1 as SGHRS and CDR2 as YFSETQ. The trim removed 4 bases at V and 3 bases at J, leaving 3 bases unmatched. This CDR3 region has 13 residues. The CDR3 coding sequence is TGCGCCAGCAGCCGTACAGGGGACACTGAAGCTTTCTTT. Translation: CASSRTGDTEAFF.

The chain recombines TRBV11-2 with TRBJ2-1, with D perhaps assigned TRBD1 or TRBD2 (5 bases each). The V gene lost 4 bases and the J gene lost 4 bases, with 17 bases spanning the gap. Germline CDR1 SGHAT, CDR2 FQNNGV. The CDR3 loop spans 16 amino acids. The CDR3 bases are TGTGCCAGCAGCTCTATTCGGGACCCCTCGTACAATGAGCAGTTCTTC. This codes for CASSSIRDPSYNEQFF.

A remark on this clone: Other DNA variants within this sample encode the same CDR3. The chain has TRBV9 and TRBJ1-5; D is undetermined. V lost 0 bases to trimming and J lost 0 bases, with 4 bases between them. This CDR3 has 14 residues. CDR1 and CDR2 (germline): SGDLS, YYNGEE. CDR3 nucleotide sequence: TGTGCCAGCAGCGTAGGAGATAGCAATCAGCCCCAGCATTTT. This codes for CASSVGDSNQPQHF. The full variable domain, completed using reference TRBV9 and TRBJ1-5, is DSGVTQTPKHLITATGQRVTLRCSPRSGDLSVYWYQQSLDQGLQFLIQYYNGEERAKGNILERFSAQQFPDLHSELNLSSLELGDSALYFCASSVGDSNQPQHFGDGTRLSIL.

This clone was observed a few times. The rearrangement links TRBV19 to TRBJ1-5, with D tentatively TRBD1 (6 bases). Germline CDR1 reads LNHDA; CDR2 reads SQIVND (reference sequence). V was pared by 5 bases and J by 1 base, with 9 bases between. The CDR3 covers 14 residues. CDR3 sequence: CASSDQGSNQPQHF. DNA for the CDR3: TGTGCCAGTAGTGACCAGGGGAGCAATCAGCCCCAGCATTTT.

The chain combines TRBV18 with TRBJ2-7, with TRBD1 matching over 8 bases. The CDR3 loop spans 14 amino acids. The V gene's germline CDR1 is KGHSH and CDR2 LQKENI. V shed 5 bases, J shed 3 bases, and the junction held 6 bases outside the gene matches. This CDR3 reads CASSSTGDNYEQYF. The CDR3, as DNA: TGTGCCAGCTCATCGACAGGGGATAACTACGAGCAGTACTTC. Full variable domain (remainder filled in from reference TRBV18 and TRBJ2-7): NAGVMQNPRHLVRRRGQEARLRCSPMKGHSHVYWYRQLPEEGLKFMVYLQKENIIDESGMPKERFSAEFPKEGPSILRIQQVVRGDSAAYFCASSSTGDNYEQYFGPGTRLTVT.

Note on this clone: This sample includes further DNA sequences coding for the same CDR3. The CDR3 is CASSQDRGTQYF. CDR3 nucleotides: TGTGCCAGCAGCCAAGATCGGGGGACCCAGTACTTC. The chain combines TRBV14 with TRBJ2-5; a possible D gene is TRBD2 (5 bases). The V end was cut by 0 bases, the J end by 7 bases, with 6 bases between. The V gene's germline CDR1 is SGHDN and CDR2 FVKESK. The length of the CDR3 is 12 residues. The whole variable domain, remainder taken from reference TRBV14 and TRBJ2-5, is EAGVTQFPSHSVIEKGQTVTLRCDPISGHDNLYWYRRVMGKEIKFLLHFVKESKQDESGMPNNRFLAERTGGTYSTLKVQPAELEDSGVYFCASSQDRGTQYFGPGTRLLVL.

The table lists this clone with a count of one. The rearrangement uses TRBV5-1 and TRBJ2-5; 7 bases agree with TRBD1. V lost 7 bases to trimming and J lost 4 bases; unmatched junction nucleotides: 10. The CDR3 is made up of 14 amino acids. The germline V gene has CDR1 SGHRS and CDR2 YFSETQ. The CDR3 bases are TGCGCCAGCCGATACAGGGGCGCGGTAGAGACCCAGTACTTC. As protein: CASRYRGAVETQYF. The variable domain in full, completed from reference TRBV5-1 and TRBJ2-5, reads KAGVTQTPRYLIKTRGQQVTLSCSPISGHRSVSWYQQTPGQGLQFLFEYFSETQRNKGNFPGRFSGRQFSNSRSEMNVSTLELGDSALYLCASRYRGAVETQYFGPGTRLLVL.

DNA for the CDR3: TGCGCCAGCAGCCTCGGGACAGATCTCTATGGCTACACCTTC. It is translated as CASSLGTDLYGYTF. The chain is built from TRBV5-1 and TRBJ1-2, with 7 bases identical to TRBD1. J was trimmed by 4 bases and V by 4 bases; bases with no gene match: 7. This CDR3 has 14 amino acids. The germline gives CDR1 SGHRS, CDR2 YFSETQ.

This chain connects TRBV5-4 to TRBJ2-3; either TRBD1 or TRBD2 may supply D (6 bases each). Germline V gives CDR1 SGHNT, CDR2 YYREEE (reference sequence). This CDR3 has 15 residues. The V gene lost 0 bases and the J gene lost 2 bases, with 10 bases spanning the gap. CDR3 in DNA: TGTGCCAGCAGCTTGGATTCGGGGGCCACAGATACGCAGTATTTT. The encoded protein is CASSLDSGATDTQYF. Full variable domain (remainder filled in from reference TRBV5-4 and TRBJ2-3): ETGVTQSPTHLIKTRGQQVTLRCSSQSGHNTVSWYQQALGQGPQFIFQYYREEENGRGNFPPRFSGLQFPNYSSELNVNALELDDSALYLCASSLDSGATDTQYFGPGTRLTVL.

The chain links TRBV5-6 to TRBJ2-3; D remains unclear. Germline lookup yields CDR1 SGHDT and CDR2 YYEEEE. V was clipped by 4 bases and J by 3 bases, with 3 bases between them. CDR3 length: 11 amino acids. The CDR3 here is CASSTTDTQYF. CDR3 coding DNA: TGTGCCAGCAGCACAACAGATACGCAGTATTTT.

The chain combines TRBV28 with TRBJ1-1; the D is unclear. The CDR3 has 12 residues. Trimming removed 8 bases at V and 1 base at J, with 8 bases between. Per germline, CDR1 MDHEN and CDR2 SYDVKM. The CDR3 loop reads CASRLGNTEAFF. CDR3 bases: TGTGCCAGCCGACTCGGGAACACTGAAGCTTTCTTT. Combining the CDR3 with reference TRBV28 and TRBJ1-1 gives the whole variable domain DVKVTQSSRYLVKRTGEKVFLECVQDMDHENMFWYRQDPGLGLRLIYFSYDVKMKEKGDIPEGYSVSREKKERFSLILESASTNQTSMYLCASRLGNTEAFFGQGTRLTVV.

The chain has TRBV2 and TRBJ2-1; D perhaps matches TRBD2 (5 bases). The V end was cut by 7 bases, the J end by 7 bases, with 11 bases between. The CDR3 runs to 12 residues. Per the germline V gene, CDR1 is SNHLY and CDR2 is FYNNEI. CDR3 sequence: CASTAEANEQFF. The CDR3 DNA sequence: TGTGCCAGCACCGCGGAGGCGAATGAGCAGTTCTTC.

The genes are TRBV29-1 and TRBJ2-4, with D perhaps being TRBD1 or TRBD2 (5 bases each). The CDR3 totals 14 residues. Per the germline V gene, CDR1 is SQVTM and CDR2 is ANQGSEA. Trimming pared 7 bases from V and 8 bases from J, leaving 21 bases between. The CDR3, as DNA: TGCAGCGCGTCCCCGGGACCCGTCGGAGACATTCAGTACTTC. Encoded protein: CSASPGPVGDIQYF.

The CDR3 DNA is TGCGCCAGCAGCACGGGACTAGCGGGAGTACGGCAAGAGACCCAGTACTTC. Translating gives CASSTGLAGVRQETQYF. The rearrangement joins TRBV5-1 to TRBJ2-5, with TRBD2 identical over 14 bases. The length of the CDR3 is 17 residues. CDR1 is SGHRS, CDR2 YFSETQ, per germline. V shed 4 bases and J 2 bases; nucleotides not matched to a gene: 7.

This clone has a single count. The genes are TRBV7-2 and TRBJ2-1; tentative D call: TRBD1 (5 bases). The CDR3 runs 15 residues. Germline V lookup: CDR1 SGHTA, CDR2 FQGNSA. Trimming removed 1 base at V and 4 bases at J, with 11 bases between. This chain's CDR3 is CASSLGPGHYNEQFF. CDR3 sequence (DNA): TGTGCCAGCAGCTTAGGCCCAGGGCATTACAATGAGCAGTTCTTC.

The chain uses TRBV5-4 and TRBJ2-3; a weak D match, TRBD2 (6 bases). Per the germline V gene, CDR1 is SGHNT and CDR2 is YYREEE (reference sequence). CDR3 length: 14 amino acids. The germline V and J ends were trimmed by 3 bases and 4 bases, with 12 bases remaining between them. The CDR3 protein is CASSSSTSSDTQYF. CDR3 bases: TGTGCCAGCAGCTCTTCTACTAGCTCAGATACGCAGTATTTT.

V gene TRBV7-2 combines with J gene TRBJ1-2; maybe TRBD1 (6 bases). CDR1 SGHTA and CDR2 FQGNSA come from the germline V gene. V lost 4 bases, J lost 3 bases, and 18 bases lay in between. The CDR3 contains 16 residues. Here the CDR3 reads CASSSAWGARDYGYTF. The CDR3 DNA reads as TGTGCCAGCAGCTCGGCGTGGGGGGCGCGGGACTATGGCTACACCTTC.

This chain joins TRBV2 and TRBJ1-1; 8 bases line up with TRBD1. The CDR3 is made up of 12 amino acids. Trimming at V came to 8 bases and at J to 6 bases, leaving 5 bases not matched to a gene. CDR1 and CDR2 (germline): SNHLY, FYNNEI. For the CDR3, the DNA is TGTGCCAGCGTGGACAGGGTCGCTGAAGCTTTCTTT. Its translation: CASVDRVAEAFF.